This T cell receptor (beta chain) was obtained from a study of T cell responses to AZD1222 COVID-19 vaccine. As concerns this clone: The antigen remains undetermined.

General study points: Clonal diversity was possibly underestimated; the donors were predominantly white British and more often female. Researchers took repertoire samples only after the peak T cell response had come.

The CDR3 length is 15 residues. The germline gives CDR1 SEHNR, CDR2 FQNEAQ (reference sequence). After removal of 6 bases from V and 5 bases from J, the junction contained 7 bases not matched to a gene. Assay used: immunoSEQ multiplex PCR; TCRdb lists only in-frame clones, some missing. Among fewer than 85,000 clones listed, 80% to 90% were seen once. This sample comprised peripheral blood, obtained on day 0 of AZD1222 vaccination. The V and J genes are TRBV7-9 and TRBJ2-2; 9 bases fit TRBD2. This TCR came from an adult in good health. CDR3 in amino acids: CASRSSGSWTGELFF. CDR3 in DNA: TGTGCCAGCAGAAGTAGCGGGAGTTGGACCGGGGAGCTGTTTTTT. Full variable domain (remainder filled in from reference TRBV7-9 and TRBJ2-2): DTGVSQNPRHKITKRGQNVTFRCDPISEHNRLYWYRQTLGQGPEFLTYFQNEAQLEKSRLLSDRFSAERPKGSFSTLEIQRTEQGDSAMYLCASRSSGSWTGELFFGEGSRLTVL.